What follows is one TCR beta chain and its context. Its antigen is undetermined. From the RT-PCR reads, TCRdb called clonotypes with MiXCR, one entry per CDR3 protein. The sample yields fewer than 1,200 distinct CDR3 sequences, over 80% seen once. The record originates from a study of yellow fever vaccine responses in identical twins. General study points: Reportedly, twins showed a vaccine T cell response that looked partly convergent and partly personalized.

The CDR3 spans 13 residues. The germline V and J ends were trimmed by 3 bases and 9 bases, with 13 bases remaining between them. Per the germline V gene, CDR1 is SGDLS and CDR2 is YYNGEE. V is TRBV9 and J is TRBJ1-5; unclear D gene. The specimen was T cells from blood (PBMCs), unsorted or a sorted subset (not recorded which), collected before or after yellow fever vaccination (not recorded which). The receptor was derived from a woman between 18 and 29 years old who received the yellow fever vaccine. The CDR3 region has the DNA TGTGCCAGCAGCGAGAACGGGGTTTCGCCCCAGCATTTT. It specifies CASSENGVSPQHF.